This entry features one TCR beta chain sequence. This sample stems from a study of shared clonotypes between healthy human individuals. CDR3 length equals 13 residues. Deletions cut 4 bases from V and 10 bases from J, with 15 bases between. Germline values: CDR1 SGHRS, CDR2 YFSETQ. The table came from immunoSEQ multiplex PCR; TCRdb's copy has only in-frame clones and leaves some out. The sample holds over a million clones, about 98.5% seen once. Sequencing used naive CD4+ T cells sorted from blood. Indicated subset: CD45RA+ positively selected. The chain has TRBV5-1 and TRBJ2-1; no firm D call. This clonotype originated in a man in his thirties or forties in good health. CDR3 coding DNA: TGCGCCAGCAGCCCATACAGTCTTGGGGAGCAGTTCTTC. It specifies CASSPYSLGEQFF. Looking up the rest from reference TRBV5-1 and TRBJ2-1 gives the full variable domain: KAGVTQTPRYLIKTRGQQVTLSCSPISGHRSVSWYQQTPGQGLQFLFEYFSETQRNKGNFPGRFSGRQFSNSRSEMNVSTLELGDSALYLCASSPYSLGEQFFGPGTRLTVL.